This is a list of T cell receptor beta chains from one sample in a study of T cell repertoires in cytomegalovirus infection. TCRdb reanalysed the reads using MiXCR and keeps one entry per CDR3 protein. The sample consists of about 740,000 distinct CDR3 sequences, 35% of them appearing once. Sequenced input: PBMCs. The receptors come from a human donor in good health (CMV status not recorded). Some clones in this sample may be carry-over from other donors' samples. Both conserved end residues are part of each CDR3.

V gene: TRBV13; J gene: TRBJ2-2; CDR3 protein: CASSLLGAGPSDTGELFF
V gene: TRBV7-2; J gene: TRBJ1-3; CDR3 protein: CASSFLRGPSGNTIYF
V gene: TRBV19; J gene: TRBJ2-4; CDR3 protein: CASSMGLAGGPAKNIQYF
V gene: TRBV7-6; J gene: TRBJ2-1; CDR3 protein: CASSQQVGSEQFF
V gene: TRBV20-1; J gene: TRBJ1-5; CDR3 protein: CSARAGRGNQPQHF
V gene: TRBV4-2; J gene: TRBJ1-2; CDR3 protein: CASSQRDAYTF
V gene: TRBV7-9; J gene: TRBJ1-1; CDR3 protein: CVSAESSMNTEAFF
V gene: TRBV3-1; J gene: TRBJ1-6; CDR3 protein: CASSRQGSNSPLHF
V gene: TRBV19; J gene: TRBJ2-5; CDR3 protein: CASSSLAGTSKTQYF
V gene: TRBV7-6; J gene: TRBJ2-7; CDR3 protein: CASSLGQAGPYEQYF
V gene: TRBV20-1; J gene: TRBJ2-3; CDR3 protein: CSASGGAGDTQYF
V gene: TRBV7-9; J gene: TRBJ1-2; CDR3 protein: CASGPQGLIYGYTF
V gene: TRBV27; J gene: TRBJ1-4; CDR3 protein: CASSLYGGVTTNEKLFF
V gene: TRBV16; J gene: TRBJ1-2; CDR3 protein: CASSREPRSYGYTF
V gene: TRBV19; J gene: TRBJ2-2; CDR3 protein: CASNGGSLAGELFF
V gene: TRBV27; J gene: TRBJ2-3; CDR3 protein: CASSLQDPSTDTQYF
V gene: TRBV6-6; J gene: TRBJ1-1; CDR3 protein: CASSAQGAYAEAFF
V gene: TRBV7-3; J gene: TRBJ1-2; CDR3 protein: CASSLGQGNVYTF
V gene: TRBV5-6; J gene: TRBJ2-1; CDR3 protein: CASSAGTPSYNEQLF
V gene: TRBV28; J gene: TRBJ2-1; CDR3 protein: CASTPDGGGSYNEQFF
V gene: TRBV7-8; J gene: TRBJ2-5; CDR3 protein: CASSPEQQKTQYF
V gene: TRBV5-4; J gene: TRBJ1-2; CDR3 protein: CASSFVDRARGYTF
V gene: TRBV12-3/TRBV12-4; J gene: TRBJ1-1; CDR3 protein: CASSLRTGREPEAFF
V gene: TRBV2; J gene: TRBJ2-7; CDR3 protein: CASSWGSLYEQYF
V gene: TRBV7-2; J gene: TRBJ2-7; CDR3 protein: CASSRGPYEQYF
V gene: TRBV6-1; J gene: TRBJ2-1; CDR3 protein: CASTWTSGSYNKQFF
V gene: TRBV2; J gene: TRBJ1-5; CDR3 protein: CASSLEEGYNQPQHF
V gene: TRBV7-2; J gene: TRBJ1-3; CDR3 protein: CASSLVPGSGNTIYF
V gene: TRBV6-1; J gene: TRBJ2-5; CDR3 protein: CASSGGTSGQETQYF
V gene: TRBV7-8; J gene: TRBJ1-5; CDR3 protein: CASSLGGRDNQPQHF
V gene: TRBV19; J gene: TRBJ2-2; CDR3 protein: CASSGVYSGELFF
V gene: TRBV29-1; J gene: TRBJ1-3; CDR3 protein: CSVVMEDTIYF
V gene: TRBV11-1; J gene: TRBJ2-1; CDR3 protein: CASRLGQGVRSEQFF
V gene: TRBV5-5; J gene: TRBJ1-1; CDR3 protein: CASSLFWGKNTEAFF
V gene: TRBV12-3/TRBV12-4; J gene: TRBJ1-2; CDR3 protein: CASSFGTGHGYTF
V gene: TRBV7-2; J gene: TRBJ2-2; CDR3 protein: CASSPGQPSDTGELFF
V gene: TRBV6-1; J gene: TRBJ2-7; CDR3 protein: CASSDNRALEGQYF
V gene: TRBV19; J gene: TRBJ2-2; CDR3 protein: CASSITSGRRTGELFF
V gene: TRBV12-3/TRBV12-4; J gene: TRBJ2-3; CDR3 protein: CASSFYRSGTDTQYF
V gene: TRBV11-3; J gene: TRBJ2-7; CDR3 protein: CASPSGSNYEQYF
V gene: TRBV6-5; J gene: TRBJ2-5; CDR3 protein: CASSYIGENRETQYF
V gene: TRBV7-3; J gene: TRBJ1-6; CDR3 protein: CASSPGDRDSPLHF
V gene: TRBV28; J gene: TRBJ1-2; CDR3 protein: CASSWRGGNYGYTF
V gene: TRBV28; J gene: TRBJ1-3; CDR3 protein: CASSYQSGRVSGNTIYF
V gene: TRBV19; J gene: TRBJ1-5; CDR3 protein: CASSFTGVGIQPQHF
V gene: TRBV12-3/TRBV12-4; J gene: TRBJ2-7; CDR3 protein: CASSFGTRSSYEQYF
V gene: TRBV6-5; J gene: TRBJ2-7; CDR3 protein: CSSSDSLDSYEQYF
V gene: TRBV28; J gene: TRBJ2-7; CDR3 protein: CASEGLAGFYEQYF
V gene: TRBV28; J gene: TRBJ1-3; CDR3 protein: CASSLGGGVGNTIYF
V gene: TRBV28; J gene: TRBJ1-1; CDR3 protein: CASSFGGTGKLAFF
V gene: TRBV6-1; J gene: TRBJ1-2; CDR3 protein: CAGSGERANYGYTF